The present entry profiles one T cell receptor (beta chain) with its context. Its antigen is not yet known. Base qualities are not provided; no much larger clone lies one nucleotide away. From cysteine to phenylalanine, the CDR3 is 15 amino acids long. The kept DNA is CDR3 alone, 45 bases in frame from the first base. Relative to germline, V is 1 base shorter and J is 0 bases shorter, with 9 bases between their ends. The germline V gene encodes CDR1 SGHTA and CDR2 FQGNSA. This entry comes from a study of beta chain features in type 1 diabetes (dated by TCRdb to 2017 to 2018). A note on the overall study: No differences in mean age, gender distribution, total cell number or subset yield were found between patients and healthy donors. A total of 85 million to 140 million sorted cells were examined across all samples, and a strong correlation was observed between cell number per subset and RNA yield. The study compared TCRB repertoires of sorted circulating CD4+ T cell subsets between recently diagnosed type 1 diabetes patients and matched healthy donors. Naive and central memory subsets were obtained from all 30 or so donors, but regulatory and stem cell-like memory subsets were isolated from only 8 patients and roughly 8 healthy donors. The research as a whole found: HLA sub-analyses involved small numbers of individuals, so any influence of HLA type on TCRB rearrangement remained unresolved. At VDJ recombination sites, patients with type 1 diabetes made fewer insertions and deleted more nucleotides, a pattern implying thymic rearrangement abnormalities. Because cDNA rather than genomic DNA was sequenced, highly expressing activated cells could have been over-represented, although no difference in activation and CD3 levels was found between groups. Shorter templates might have been favored by PCR, but patient and control samples were amplified and corrected together, so both groups would have been affected equally by any skew. In all four CD4+ subsets, TCRB CDR3 length was moderately but significantly shorter in type 1 diabetes patients. Naive, central memory and regulatory TCRB repertoires appeared to be more alike among patients than among healthy donors.

The entire isolated RNA was reverse transcribed using the High Capacity cDNA Reverse Transcription Kit, and thus expressed TCRB transcripts were sequenced. Naive, central memory and regulatory T cell samples underwent deep immunoSEQ sequencing, averaging about 3.57 million total reads per sample. After sorted cells were lysed in RLT buffer, RNA was extracted with DNase-treated RNeasy Micro or Mini kits, with the choice depending on cell number. To prevent cross-contamination, every cell subset was processed on its own, while patient and healthy donor samples were processed together. The immunoSEQ multiplex PCR was used to amplify TCRB sequences from cDNA, yielding 87-bp fragments that span the CDR3 region. Sequencing of the amplicons was performed on the Illumina HiSeq platform. Processing in the source paper ran as follows. Synthetic template baselines were used to correct PCR bias computationally, reads within Hamming distance 2 were collapsed together, and singletons that could not be merged were discarded. Reads were aligned against IMGT so that V, D and J genes, CDR3 length and insertions or deletions at six rearrangement sites could be assigned. Within each subset, clonotype counts were normalized to the number of sorted cells before true diversity and Gini coefficients were calculated with the tcR R package. The overlap coefficient, calculated on TCRB nucleotide sequences, was used to quantify repertoire sharing. As a proxy for the pre-selection repertoire, out-of-frame TCRB sequences from naive cells were analyzed. Drawn from immuneACCESS, this table holds only the in-frame rearrangements with V and J called that TCRdb kept. Clones are partly lost; checked studies trace under half to an unresolved V gene and leave the rest unexplained. For V, J and clone size, that table is used; D and trimming come from the DNA. The sample table shows some 150,000 clones, and over 9.5% are seen once. The ten largest clonotypes hold 1.3% of the sample.

A single peripheral blood draw of about 116 mL on average was collected from each donor into heparinised tubes. Naive, central memory, regulatory and stem cell-like memory CD4+ T cells were sorted on a BD FACSAria II using a panel including CD45RO, CCR7, CD25, CD127, CD95 and CD27. All sorted populations exceeded 98% purity. PBMCs were isolated right away by Lymphoprep density gradient centrifugation and were stained directly, without culture. To minimize batch effects, samples were stained and sorted in pairs, one healthy donor with one patient per experiment. The chain is assembled from TRBV7-2 and TRBJ1-1, with the D gene not clear enough to name. Specimen: naive CD4+ T cells from blood. In the paper's terms, the cell subset or site label means: true naive CD4+ T cells. The TCR originated in a young man in good health. The CDR3 reads CASSLGAHMNTEAFF. The DNA sequence reads TGTGCCAGCAGCTTAGGAGCGCATATGAACACTGAAGCTTTCTTT.